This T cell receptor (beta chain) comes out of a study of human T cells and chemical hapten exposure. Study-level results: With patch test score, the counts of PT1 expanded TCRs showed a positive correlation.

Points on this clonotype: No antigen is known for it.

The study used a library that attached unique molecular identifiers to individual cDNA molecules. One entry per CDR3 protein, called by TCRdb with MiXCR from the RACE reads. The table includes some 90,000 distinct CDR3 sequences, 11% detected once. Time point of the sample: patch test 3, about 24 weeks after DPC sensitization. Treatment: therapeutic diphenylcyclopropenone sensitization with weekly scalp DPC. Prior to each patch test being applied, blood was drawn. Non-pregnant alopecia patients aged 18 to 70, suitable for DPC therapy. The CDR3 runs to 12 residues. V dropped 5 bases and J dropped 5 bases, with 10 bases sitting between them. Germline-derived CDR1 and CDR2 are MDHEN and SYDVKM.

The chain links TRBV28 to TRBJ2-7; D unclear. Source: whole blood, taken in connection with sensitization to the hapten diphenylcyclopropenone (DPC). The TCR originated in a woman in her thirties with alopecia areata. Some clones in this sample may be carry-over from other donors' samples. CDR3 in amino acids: CASSPRHDEQYF. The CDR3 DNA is TGTGCCAGCAGTCCCCGACACGACGAGCAGTACTTC.